A single sample gave rise to the 19 T cell receptor beta chains below, sequenced in a study of neurological immune-mediated disorders. MiXCR, run by TCRdb on the 5' RACE reads, gives a single entry per CDR3 protein. The data contain around 69,000 distinct CDR3 sequences, 4.5% of them singletons. Sequencing was carried out using PBMCs. Receptor source: a man aged 25 to 40 with multiple sclerosis.

This clonotype appeared many times. At one end the junction does not follow the germline gene, possibly because of a read error. The CDR3 reads CSARDQDSYQPQNF. DNA for the CDR3: TGCAGTGCTAGAGATCAGGACAGTTATCAGCCCCAGAATTTT. The chain combines TRBV20-1 with TRBJ1-5; D perhaps matches TRBD1 (6 bases). This CDR3 region has 14 residues. Per the germline V gene, CDR1 is DFQATT and CDR2 is SNEGSKA (reference sequence).

This clonotype was seen at least ten times. The chain employs TRBV20-1 and TRBJ2-1; D is ambiguous. The CDR3 is made up of 10 amino acids. CDR1 is DFQATT and CDR2 is SNEGSKA in the germline V gene (reference sequence). The V gene lost 4 bases and the J gene lost 10 bases, with 8 bases spanning the gap. The DNA of the CDR3 is TGCAGTGCTACAGACCGGGAGCAGTTCTTC. Protein: CSATDREQFF.

This clonotype was recorded many times. V gene TRBV7-2 combines with J gene TRBJ1-1; D not certain. The CDR3 covers 13 residues. The germline V gene encodes CDR1 SGHTA and CDR2 FQGNSA. Trimming stripped 2 bases from V and 4 bases from J, with 8 bases between. Here the CDR3 DNA reads TGTGCCAGCAGCTTATTGATGGGCACTGAAGCTTTCTTT. This translates into CASSLLMGTEAFF. Together with reference TRBV7-2 and TRBJ1-1, the CDR3 gives the full variable domain: GAGVSQSPSNKVTEKGKDVELRCDPISGHTALYWYRQSLGQGLEFLIYFQGNSAPDKSGLPSDRFSAERTGGSVSTLTIQRTQQEDSAVYLCASSLLMGTEAFFGQGTRLTVV.

In this sample, this clonotype turned up a few times. V gene TRBV20-1 combines with J gene TRBJ2-1; TRBD2 matches at 10 bases. The trim removed 6 bases at V and 6 bases at J, leaving 14 bases unmatched. The CDR3 is made up of 16 amino acids. Looked up from germline, CDR1 is DFQATT and CDR2 is SNEGSKA (reference sequence). CDR3 sequence reads: CSATYRASGGTNEQFF. Written as DNA, the CDR3 is TGCAGTGCAACCTACCGGGCTAGCGGGGGAACCAATGAGCAGTTCTTC.

Ten or more counts support this clonotype. J is TRBJ2-3 and V is TRBV9; D gene unclear. In germline, CDR1 is SGDLS, CDR2 YYNGEE. The CDR3 extends over 14 amino acids. The V end lost 1 base, the J end lost 0 bases, and 6 bases lay between the germline ends. The chain's CDR3 is CASSVSPSTDTQYF. CDR3 nucleotide sequence: TGTGCCAGCAGCGTATCGCCTAGCACAGATACGCAGTATTTT.

This clonotype was counted ten times or more. This rearrangement joins TRBV18 to TRBJ2-7, with 7 bases fitting TRBD1. Germline assignment: CDR1 KGHSH and CDR2 LQKENI. V lost 3 bases and J lost 2; bases outside the gene matches: 4. This CDR3 contains 14 residues. CDR3 sequence: CASSPRQGAYEQYV. The CDR3 nucleotides read TGTGCCAGCTCACCTCGACAGGGCGCCTACGAGCAGTACGTC.

This clonotype was seen many times. The chain joins TRBV10-3 to TRBJ2-5, with TRBD2 as a possible D gene (6 bases). The CDR3 is 14 residues long. Germline loops: CDR1 ENHRY, CDR2 SYGVKD. With 2 bases removed from V and 4 bases from J, the gap between germline ends came to 11 bases. The CDR3 protein is CAISEPPEGETQYF. CDR3 bases: TGTGCCATCAGTGAGCCCCCGGAGGGAGAGACCCAGTACTTC.

The chain uses TRBV20-1 and TRBJ1-1; TRBD1 is a possible D gene (5 bases). Germline CDR1 DFQATT, CDR2 SNEGSKA (reference sequence). This CDR3 region has 13 residues. The V end lost 2 bases, the J end lost 6 bases, and 13 bases lay between the germline ends. CDR3 in amino acids: CSARPLDRPEAFF. The CDR3 DNA follows: TGCAGTGCTAGACCTCTCGACAGACCTGAAGCTTTCTTT.

This clonotype was observed a few times. The genes are TRBV7-9 and TRBJ2-5; the match to TRBD1 covers 8 bases. In germline, CDR1 is SEHNR, CDR2 FQNEAQ (reference sequence). After removal of 4 bases from V and 5 bases from J, the junction contained 6 bases not matched to a gene. The CDR3 loop spans 14 amino acids. Here the CDR3 DNA reads TGTGCCAGCAGCTCGACAGGGGTTGGGGAGACCCAGTACTTC. Protein sequence: CASSSTGVGETQYF.

This sequence joins TRBV5-1 and TRBJ1-4; possible D gene TRBD1, 6 bases. Germline assignment: CDR1 SGHRS and CDR2 YFSETQ. The CDR3 has 16 amino acids. Trimming removed 1 base from V and 3 bases from J, with 13 bases in between. The CDR3: CASSLPTGFANEKLFF. The CDR3 DNA sequence: TGCGCCAGCAGCTTGCCCACAGGGTTTGCTAATGAAAAACTGTTTTTT.

The genes are TRBV12-3 or TRBV12-4 and TRBJ1-2, with D perhaps matching TRBD1 (5 bases). There are 13 residues in the CDR3. The V and J ends lost 4 bases and 5 bases respectively, with 11 bases between them. CDR3 in amino acids: CASSSTTAYGYTF. CDR3 sequence (DNA): TGTGCCAGCAGTTCGACGACAGCTTATGGCTACACCTTC.

This clonotype was seen ten or more times. The genes are TRBV2 and TRBJ2-1, with 7 bases identical to TRBD1. This CDR3 is built from 17 residues. V dropped 5 bases and J dropped 0; count of bases not matched to a gene: 10. Per the germline V gene, CDR1 is SNHLY and CDR2 is FYNNEI. CDR3 DNA sequence: TGTGCCAGCAGTCGCTCGTTGGACAGGAACTCCTACAATGAGCAGTTCTTC. It is translated as CASSRSLDRNSYNEQFF. The full variable domain, with the rest looked up from reference TRBV2 and TRBJ2-1, is EPEVTQTPSHQVTQMGQEVILRCVPISNHLYFYWYRQILGQKVEFLVSFYNNEISEKSEIFDDQFSVERPDGSNFTLKIRSTKLEDSAMYFCASSRSLDRNSYNEQFFGPGTRLTVL.

Many counts were recorded for this clonotype. CDR3 in amino acids: CASSSHTEDTQYF. Here the CDR3 DNA reads TGTGCCAGCAGTTCTCACACCGAAGATACGCAGTATTTT. The V gene is TRBV28, the J gene TRBJ2-3; no firm D call. V lost 4 bases, J lost 5 bases, and 10 bases lay in between. In germline, CDR1 is MDHEN, CDR2 SYDVKM. There are 13 residues in the CDR3. Supplemented by reference TRBV28 and TRBJ2-3, the full variable domain reads DVKVTQSSRYLVKRTGEKVFLECVQDMDHENMFWYRQDPGLGLRLIYFSYDVKMKEKGDIPEGYSVSREKKERFSLILESASTNQTSMYLCASSSHTEDTQYFGPGTRLTVL.

This clonotype was picked up many times. The chain uses TRBV29-1 and TRBJ2-5; D call uncertain. V was shortened by 4 bases and J by 2 bases, with 8 bases between the two germline ends. The germline CDR1 and CDR2 sequences are SQVTM and ANQGSEA. This CDR3 is built from 12 residues. For the CDR3, the DNA is TGCAGCGTTGTAGAGGTACAAGAGACCCAGTACTTC. Protein sequence: CSVVEVQETQYF.

This clonotype was detected many times. The chain combines TRBV6-5 with TRBJ2-7; D ambiguous. V lost 0 bases and J 3 bases, leaving 15 bases between the germline ends. Looked up from germline, CDR1 is MNHEY and CDR2 is SVGAGI. CDR3 size: 16 residues. The CDR3 region is CASSYSGLTSYYEQYF. In DNA form, the CDR3 reads TGTGCCAGCAGTTACTCGGGCTTGACCTCCTACTACGAGCAGTACTTC.

In this sample, this clonotype turned up many times. The chain links TRBV2 to TRBJ1-1; 7 bases line up with TRBD1. V dropped 7 bases and J dropped 7; count of bases not matched to a gene: 6. The CDR3 runs 12 residues. Germline CDR1 is SNHLY and CDR2 is FYNNEI. CDR3 nucleotides: TGTGCCAGCAACCAGGGGGGGGGTGAAGCTTTCTTT. Encoded protein: CASNQGGGEAFF.

V is TRBV5-1 and J is TRBJ1-1; unclear D gene. The V end was cut by 5 bases, the J end by 3 bases, with 5 bases between. CDR3 size: 11 residues. Germline CDR1 and CDR2: SGHRS and YFSETQ. This chain's CDR3 is CASRQDTEAFF. The CDR3 nucleotides are TGCGCCAGCAGACAAGACACTGAAGCTTTCTTT.

This clonotype showed up many times. This rearrangement joins TRBV10-3 to TRBJ1-5, with D tentatively TRBD1 (5 bases). With 6 bases removed from V and 8 bases from J, the gap between germline ends came to 17 bases. The CDR3 contains 14 residues. Germline V gene sequence: CDR1 ENHRY, CDR2 SYGVKD. CDR3 coding DNA: TGTGCCATCAGCGTGGGGACTGGGCAAGAGCCCCAGCATTTT. Its translation is CAISVGTGQEPQHF.

This clonotype was observed many times. The V and J genes are TRBV18 and TRBJ2-5, with 7 nucleotides matching TRBD1. Germline assignment: CDR1 KGHSH and CDR2 LQKENI. This CDR3 is 13 amino acids long. The J segment lost 4 bases and the V segment lost 6 bases, leaving 5 bases of the junction unmatched. This CDR3 reads CASSTGKGETQYF. CDR3 nucleotides: TGTGCCAGCTCGACAGGGAAGGGAGAGACCCAGTACTTC.